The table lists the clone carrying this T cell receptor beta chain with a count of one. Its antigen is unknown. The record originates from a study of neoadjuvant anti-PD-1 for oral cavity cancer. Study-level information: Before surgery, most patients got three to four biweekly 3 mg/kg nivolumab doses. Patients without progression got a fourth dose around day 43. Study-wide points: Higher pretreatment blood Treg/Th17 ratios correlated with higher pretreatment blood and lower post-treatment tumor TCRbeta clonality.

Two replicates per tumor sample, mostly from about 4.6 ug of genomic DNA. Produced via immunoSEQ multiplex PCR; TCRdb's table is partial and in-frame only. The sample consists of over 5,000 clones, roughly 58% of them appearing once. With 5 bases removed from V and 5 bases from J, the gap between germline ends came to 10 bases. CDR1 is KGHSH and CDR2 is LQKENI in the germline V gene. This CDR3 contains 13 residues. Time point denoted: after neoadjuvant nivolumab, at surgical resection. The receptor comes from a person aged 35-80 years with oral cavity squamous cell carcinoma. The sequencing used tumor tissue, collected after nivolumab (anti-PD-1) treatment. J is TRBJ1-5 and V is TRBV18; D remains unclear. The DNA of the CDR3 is TGTGCCAGCTCAGATGGGTCCCATCAGCCCCAGCATTTT. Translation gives CASSDGSHQPQHF.